This T cell receptor (beta chain) was profiled in a study of beta chain features in type 1 diabetes. Study overall: Researchers looked at about 110 million sorted cells across all samples. Study observations and caveats: Among patients with Type 1 diabetes, TCRB CDR3s were moderately but significantly shorter in every one of the four CD4+ subsets.

For this clone: The antigen is not known.

The study reverse transcribed the entire isolated RNA, so it sequenced expressed TCRB transcripts. Repertoires were generated with immunoSEQ multiplex PCR, while TCRdb's copy carries only in-frame clones and drops some. The table has tens of thousands of clones, roughly 50% seen once. CD45RO/CCR7/CD25/CD127/CD95/CD27 separated CD4+ naive, central memory, regulatory and stem cell-like memory cells by sorting. The material sequenced was stem cell memory CD4+ T cells from blood. This sequence was found in a man aged 25 to 40 with type 1 diabetes.

In DNA, the CDR3 is TGCAGCGTTGGGGGGGCTTTGCGGGGGACCTACAATGAGCAGTTCTTC. Protein sequence: CSVGGALRGTYNEQFF. The chain uses TRBV29-1 and TRBJ2-1, with D possibly being TRBD2 (7 bases). Per the germline V gene, CDR1 is SQVTM and CDR2 is ANQGSEA. CDR3 length: 16 amino acids. V lost 4 bases and J 2 bases, leaving 18 bases between the germline ends.